This T cell receptor beta chain was sequenced during a study of regulatory T cells in long-lasting Graves disease (dated by TCRdb to about 2021). About the investigation overall: Newly diagnosed Graves' disease patients had taken antithyroid drugs for less than 3 months. Persistent Graves' disease patients were compared with newly diagnosed Graves' disease patients by peripheral blood TCR sequencing and RNA sequencing. The study took place in China and was registered as a clinical trial. A total of about 33 samples underwent TCR sequencing, from roughly 13 patients with persistent Graves' disease and 20 or so patients with newly diagnosed Graves' disease.

CDR1 SGHRS and CDR2 YFSETQ are derived from the germline V gene. The junction shows trimming of 4 bases on V and 3 bases on J, plus 13 bases between the germline ends. From cysteine to phenylalanine, the CDR3 is 14 amino acids long. CDR3 DNA is the only sequence kept; it has 42 bases, read in frame from the first base. Sample time point, as interpreted from the label and publication: newly diagnosed GD, antithyroid drugs for less than 3 months. For both TCR sequencing and RNA sequencing, RNA was extracted from PBMCs in TRIzol. The diagnosis of Graves' disease followed American Thyroid Association guidelines. Recruitment of patients was carried out at an endocrinology department in Xi'an, China. Each patient gave approximately 10 milliliters of peripheral blood, collected in an EDTA anticoagulant tube. Ficoll Paque Plus density gradient separation was used to isolate PBMCs, and no further T cell sorting was done. An Agilent 2100 Bioanalyzer and agarose gel were used to check RNA quality, and a NanoDrop 2000 was used to measure RNA concentration.

Study-wide findings and limitations: As a limitation, the authors acknowledged that the small sample size may reduce accuracy. Persistent disease showed preferential use of TRBV28, TRBJ1-2 and TRBJ2-5, whereas newly diagnosed disease favored TRBV20-1 and TRBJ2-1. A larger number of public clonotypes was shared among persistent patients (about 2,700) than among newly diagnosed patients (roughly 980). Peripheral blood alone was examined, since thyroid tissue, which constituted the primary lesion, could not be accessed. Compared with newly diagnosed patients, patients with persistent Graves' disease had lower TCR Shannon entropy and fewer highly expanded clones, which suggests clonal expansion. Only the TCR beta chain was sequenced and analyzed.

This clonotype was observed a handful of times. Its antigen is still unknown. Per-base quality was not reported, and no clone a single base away is much larger than it. The receptor library was made with multiplex PCR. Sequencing instrument: Illumina HiSeq 4000. iRepertoire HTBI primers and Arm-PCR amplification of CDR3 regions were used to construct TCR beta libraries. Before sequencing, the PCR products went through gel purification. The paper's data handling went like this. Across samples, about 63 TRBV and approximately 15 TRBJ segments were identified and used for gene usage analysis of CDR3 amino acid clonotypes. COPE and FqMerger were used to merge filtered high-quality paired reads into contigs. BLAST was used to align contigs to IMGT TRBV, TRBD and TRBJ reference genes, and CDR3 was defined according to IMGT. Any clonotype with a frequency above 0.1% was classified as a highly expanded clone. Shannon entropy served as the measure of repertoire diversity, while the Gini coefficient captured V-J evenness. A clonotype was considered public if more than one individual shared it. TCRdb reprocessed the public reads (quality trimming at Q25 with fastp, clone calling with MiXCR) and kept in-frame beta chains. Each record represents a unique CDR3 protein, reported with the most common genes and DNA among its rows. The authors' filters were not applied to this entry. The sample records 550,000 to 600,000 distinct CDR3 sequences, 16% of which are singletons. The biggest ten clones account for around 12% of the sample.

The same specimen was also included in a second study, on T cells in Graves' hyperthyroidism and ophthalmopathy. As noted in the second study: Graves' hyperthyroidism was defined as stable when no progression to ophthalmopathy occurred over 18 months of follow-up. Hyperthyroidism patients were newly diagnosed, with disease duration under 2 months, and aged 18 to 65 years. The study excluded patients with uncontrolled infections, other autoimmune diseases, pregnancy or lactation. Clinical symptoms, serum thyroxine and TRAb, thyroid ultrasound, and orbital computed tomography formed the basis for the diagnoses. For the first round of RT-PCR on the TCR CDR3, the HTBI primer set was used together with the Qiagen OneStep RT-PCR kit. Blood samples also contained most of the expanded thyroid clonotypes (frequency above 0.001), which suggests that blood repertoires may reflect thyroid immune responses. In cross-validation, a model built on a 13 V-J signature told ophthalmopathy apart from stable hyperthyroidism with approximately 90% sensitivity and about 81% specificity, and in testing the same model reached 80%/75%. During validation, the model predicted progression to ophthalmopathy a median of about 6.5 months ahead of onset, with more than 60% sensitivity and 72.22% specificity. TCR V-J signatures able to tell the groups apart were searched for in a discovery cohort of approximately 95 patients, of whom 43 had Graves' ophthalmopathy and roughly 59 had stable Graves' hyperthyroidism. Whether ophthalmopathy could be predicted prospectively was tested in an independent validation cohort made up of under 20 hyperthyroidism patients plus 17 patients who later progressed to ophthalmopathy. The 75 to 100 discovery patients were divided at random into training and test sets in a 7:3 ratio. In addition, the study compared T-cell repertoires in thyroid tissue and in blood from several Graves' hyperthyroidism patients. Following sampling, methimazole starting at 30 mg daily was given to hyperthyroidism patients, and high-dose intravenous methylprednisolone was given to ophthalmopathy patients. A second multiplex PCR round built the libraries, followed by size selection and purification. The libraries were sequenced on an Illumina HiSeq2000 using paired-end 100 bp reads. SOAPnuke was used to process the raw data, with reads discarded if the reads contained adapters or uncalled bases, had a mean Phred below 15, or lacked an exact constant-primer or identifier match. COPE v1.2.5 was used to merge high-quality paired reads, and clonotypes were defined as unique nucleotide sequences. MiTCR v1.1 was used to align the clonotypes against IMGT TRBV, TRBD and TRBJ reference segments. Only V-J combinations with frequency above 0.0001, covering roughly 99% of repertoires, were analysed. The TCS score was defined as the ratio of F50 (clonal expansion) to E x V (chaos), calculated using BLOSUM62-based TCRdist between CDR3 peptides within each V-J. Welch's t-statistics and random forest reduced several hundred V-J features to 13, which were used in a naive Bayes classifier (R e1071). No statistical method was used to set the sample size in advance, and investigators knew the group allocation. According to the paper, TCR Vbeta CDR3 sequencing was carried out on 135 peripheral blood samples, which came from 40 to 45 ophthalmopathy, around 74 hyperthyroidism and about 17 progressor patients.

The chain joins TRBV5-1 to TRBJ2-5; tentative D gene TRBD1, with 5 bases matching. This specimen was peripheral blood mononuclear cells (PBMCs), taken at new diagnosis, from a patient treated with antithyroid drugs. The TCR was taken from a man younger than 35 with Graves disease. Donor details come from another sample of the same person, matched by shared clones. The nucleotide sequence reads TGCGCCAGCAGCCTAAGACAGAGAGAAGAGACCCAGTACTTC. This sequence encodes CASSLRQREETQYF.